These 23 T cell receptor beta chains share one sample of origin, sequenced in a study of shared clonotypes between healthy human individuals. Some clones are missing from TCRdb's copy, which holds only in-frame ones; the method was immunoSEQ multiplex PCR. This table holds fewer than 1.8 million clones, 98% found once. The sample comprised naive CD4+ T cells sorted from blood. Subset meaning: CD45RA+ positively selected. These receptors all stem from a man aged 30-40 years in good health.

About this clone itself: This specimen includes other DNA sequences encoding the same CDR3. V usage is TRBV7-3 and J usage is TRBJ2-2; D gene unclear. CDR1 and CDR2 (germline): SGHTA, FQGTGA. This CDR3 has 13 residues. Trimming stripped 4 bases from V and 2 bases from J, with 5 bases between. This CDR3 reads CASSSYNTGELFF. In DNA, the CDR3 is TGTGCCAGCAGCTCCTACAACACCGGGGAGCTGTTTTTT.

The chain has TRBV18 and TRBJ1-1; D is uncertain. This CDR3 has 15 amino acids. Trimming stripped 2 bases from V and 2 bases from J, with 12 bases between. CDR1 is KGHSH, CDR2 LQKENI, per germline. The CDR3 DNA follows: TGTGCCAGCTCACCATACGGTCAACCAAACACTGAAGCTTTCTTT. Translation: CASSPYGQPNTEAFF.

V and J are TRBV30 and TRBJ2-3, with no clear D. V lost 0 bases and J lost 6, with 10 bases in between. Germline V gene data show CDR1 as GTSNPN and CDR2 as SVGIG (reference sequence). The CDR3 is made up of 13 amino acids. The CDR3 is CAWSVAVRDTQYF. The CDR3 DNA reads TGTGCCTGGAGTGTGGCCGTCCGGGATACGCAGTATTTT.

This chain links TRBV5-6 with TRBJ1-2; TRBD1 agrees at 12 bases. Germline assignment: CDR1 SGHDT and CDR2 YYEEEE. This CDR3 comprises 15 residues. Germline trimming cut 1 base from V and 4 bases from J; bases unmatched to any gene: 2. The CDR3 DNA reads as TGTGCCAGCAGCTTGACGGGACAGGGGGCCTATGGCTACACCTTC. Translation gives CASSLTGQGAYGYTF.

The chain combines TRBV7-2 with TRBJ2-2; 10 bases are a match to TRBD2. V shed 5 bases, J shed 8 bases, and the junction held 11 bases outside the gene matches. In germline, CDR1 is SGHTA, CDR2 FQGNSA. The CDR3 extends over 16 amino acids. For the CDR3, the DNA is TGTGCCAGCAGCGCCCTAGCGGGGGTGAGCGGGGGGGAGCTGTTTTTT. Translating it yields CASSALAGVSGGELFF. The full variable domain, in which reference TRBV7-2 and TRBJ2-2 provide the parts outside the CDR3, is GAGVSQSPSNKVTEKGKDVELRCDPISGHTALYWYRQSLGQGLEFLIYFQGNSAPDKSGLPSDRFSAERTGGSVSTLTIQRTQQEDSAVYLCASSALAGVSGGELFFGEGSRLTVL.

This rearrangement joins TRBV18 to TRBJ1-1; no definite D call. There are 13 residues in the CDR3. Per the germline V gene, CDR1 is KGHSH and CDR2 is LQKENI. V was trimmed by 5 bases and J by 5 bases, leaving 12 bases between them. Here the CDR3 reads CASSALEGTEAFF. CDR3 DNA sequence: TGTGCCAGCTCAGCACTAGAAGGGACTGAAGCTTTCTTT.

The J gene is TRBJ1-4, the V gene TRBV6-1; TRBD1 is a possible D gene (5 bases). The CDR3 length is 16 residues. In germline, CDR1 is MNHNS, CDR2 SASEGT. V was pared by 0 bases and J by 5 bases, with 13 bases between. CDR3 DNA sequence: TGTGCCAGCAGTGAAGCGCAGGGACTCACAAATGAAAAACTGTTTTTT. This sequence encodes CASSEAQGLTNEKLFF.

This clone was seen a few times. The V gene is TRBV29-1, the J gene TRBJ2-1; 7 bases line up with TRBD2. CDR1 and CDR2 (germline): SQVTM, ANQGSEA. The CDR3 consists of 15 residues. V dropped 1 base and J dropped 7; count of bases not matched to a gene: 10. The CDR3 loop is CSVEGVRLASNEQFF. CDR3 coding DNA: TGCAGCGTTGAAGGGGTGCGACTAGCAAGTAATGAGCAGTTCTTC.

The V gene is TRBV28, the J gene TRBJ2-1; TRBD2 matches at 8 bases. The ends lost 5 bases at V and 4 bases at J; junction bases unmatched: 4. CDR1 and CDR2 (germline): MDHEN, SYDVKM. There are 14 residues in the CDR3. Here the CDR3 reads CASSKAGVYNEQFF. CDR3 coding DNA: TGTGCCAGCAGTAAAGCGGGAGTGTACAATGAGCAGTTCTTC.

This clone has only one observation. V and J are TRBV28 and TRBJ1-2; D may be TRBD1 (5 bases). Per the germline V gene, CDR1 is MDHEN and CDR2 is SYDVKM. This CDR3 spans 18 amino acids. Trimming left V 3 bases short and J 0 bases short, with 20 bases between. The CDR3 loop reads CASSLYSEGKGTNYGYTF. In nucleotides, the CDR3 is TGTGCCAGCAGTTTGTATAGCGAAGGGAAGGGGACTAACTATGGCTACACCTTC.

The CDR3 reads CASRAGRGTDTQYF. DNA for the CDR3: TGTGCCAGCAGGGCGGGAAGGGGGACAGATACGCAGTATTTT. V usage is TRBV7-2 and J usage is TRBJ2-3, with D perhaps TRBD1 or TRBD2 (6 bases each). This CDR3 contains 14 residues. Germline CDR1 and CDR2: SGHTA and FQGNSA. V lost 6 bases and J lost 3, with 13 bases in between.

The chain joins TRBV5-4 to TRBJ2-2, with 12 bases matching TRBD2. The V and J ends lost 2 bases and 6 bases, in that order; junction bases with no gene match: 2. Germline lookup yields CDR1 SGHNT and CDR2 YYREEE (reference sequence). The CDR3 contains 15 residues. The CDR3 DNA follows: TGTGCCAGCAGCTTTGCTAGCGGGAGGGCCGGGGAGCTGTTTTTT. The encoded protein is CASSFASGRAGELFF.

The chain employs TRBV19 and TRBJ2-2; 7 bases line up with TRBD1. Unmatched junction bases numbered 5, after V lost 3 bases and J lost 4 bases. CDR1 and CDR2 from the germline V gene are LNHDA and SQIVND (reference sequence). This CDR3 has 15 residues. The CDR3 here is CASSIHRGTTGELFF. Here the CDR3 DNA reads TGTGCCAGTAGTATTCACAGGGGTACCACCGGGGAGCTGTTTTTT.

The rearrangement uses TRBV7-9 and TRBJ1-1; D is undetermined. The CDR3 covers 12 residues. Between the trimmed V and J ends, which lost 6 bases and 7 bases, there was a span of 12 bases. The germline V gene has CDR1 SEHNR and CDR2 FQNEAQ (reference sequence). CDR3 residues: CASRYPGFEAFF. In DNA form, the CDR3 reads TGTGCCAGCAGATACCCGGGATTTGAAGCTTTCTTT.

This chain connects TRBV28 to TRBJ1-4, with 9 nucleotides matching TRBD1. The CDR3 extends over 12 amino acids. The V gene's germline CDR1 is MDHEN and CDR2 SYDVKM. V lost 5 bases to trimming and J lost 13 bases; unmatched junction nucleotides: 5. As DNA, the CDR3 is TGTGCCAGCAGTACACCGGGACAGGGACTGTTTTTT. This sequence encodes CASSTPGQGLFF.

This CDR3 reads CASSVQQPSLGQYF. The CDR3 coding sequence is TGTGCCAGCAGTGTCCAGCAGCCCTCCCTCGGGCAGTACTTC. The gene calls are TRBV6-1 and TRBJ2-7, with no clear D. The germline V gene encodes CDR1 MNHNS and CDR2 SASEGT. This CDR3 is built from 14 residues. The ends were cut back, 4 bases at V and 9 bases at J, with 19 bases in the middle.

The V gene is TRBV9, the J gene TRBJ1-1; the D is unclear. The V and J ends lost 4 bases and 7 bases respectively, with 20 bases between them. CDR3 length: 15 amino acids. Per the germline V gene, CDR1 is SGDLS and CDR2 is YYNGEE. CDR3 nucleotide sequence: TGTGCCAGCAGCTCCATCTCCGGGCCCCCCAGTGAAGCTTTCTTT. Translating it yields CASSSISGPPSEAFF.

The chain has TRBV15 and TRBJ2-1, with D possibly TRBD1 on 6 matching bases. V lost 3 bases to trimming and J lost 7 bases, with 10 bases between them. The CDR3 sequence is 13 residues long. The germline CDR1 and CDR2 sequences are LNHNV and YYDKDF (reference sequence). The CDR3 loop reads CATSSDRSNEQFF. The CDR3 region has the DNA TGTGCCACCAGCAGTGACAGGTCGAATGAGCAGTTCTTC.

This chain links TRBV29-1 with TRBJ2-2; no clear D. This CDR3 has 15 amino acids. The germline CDR1 and CDR2 sequences are SQVTM and ANQGSEA. V gave up 4 bases and J gave up 0 bases, with 12 bases separating them. This CDR3 reads CSVALVGANTGELFF. For the CDR3, the DNA is TGCAGCGTTGCTTTGGTGGGCGCGAACACCGGGGAGCTGTTTTTT.

In regard to this clone: Other DNA sequences from this sample encode an identical CDR3 as well. V and J are TRBV7-9 and TRBJ2-3; no reliable D call. The CDR3 has 15 residues. V was clipped by 1 base and J by 2 bases, with 10 bases between them. CDR1 is SEHNR, CDR2 FQNEAQ, per germline (reference sequence). CDR3 sequence (DNA): TGTGCCAGCAGCTTAGAAGGTAGAAACACAGATACGCAGTATTTT. Protein product: CASSLEGRNTDTQYF.

This clone was seen a single time. The chain links TRBV7-2 to TRBJ2-5; D is ambiguous. V lost 5 bases and J lost 1, with 11 bases in between. The V gene's germline CDR1 is SGHTA and CDR2 FQGNSA. The CDR3 length is 14 residues. CDR3 in DNA: TGTGCCAGCAGCCTGCCGACGTTCCAAGAGACCCAGTACTTC. Its translation: CASSLPTFQETQYF.

J is TRBJ2-7 and V is TRBV6-1, with 7 bases identical to TRBD2. The ends lost 3 bases at V and 2 bases at J; junction bases unmatched: 10. This CDR3 spans 16 amino acids. Per the germline V gene, CDR1 is MNHNS and CDR2 is SASEGT. This CDR3 reads CASSDQPSGWAYEQYF. As DNA, the CDR3 is TGTGCCAGCAGTGACCAACCTAGCGGATGGGCCTACGAGCAGTACTTC.

This chain uses TRBV7-2 with TRBJ1-2; maybe TRBD1 (5 bases). Germline values: CDR1 SGHTA, CDR2 FQGNSA. V shed 2 bases and J shed 7 bases, with 17 bases lying between them. This CDR3 is 15 amino acids long. CDR3 protein: CASSLSTGMGGGYTF. The CDR3 bases are TGTGCCAGCAGCTTAAGTACAGGCATGGGAGGTGGCTACACCTTC. Together with reference TRBV7-2 and TRBJ1-2, the CDR3 gives the full variable domain: GAGVSQSPSNKVTEKGKDVELRCDPISGHTALYWYRQSLGQGLEFLIYFQGNSAPDKSGLPSDRFSAERTGGSVSTLTIQRTQQEDSAVYLCASSLSTGMGGGYTFGSGTRLTVV.